The rows below give T cell receptor beta chains drawn from one sample of a study of blood T cell repertoires in COVID-19. The assay was immunoSEQ multiplex PCR, and TCRdb's table has in-frame clones only and misses some. The sample has about 200,000 clones; over 80% are singletons. Sequencing was performed on peripheral blood. These receptor sequences come from a man in his forties with acute or convalescent COVID-19. The CDR3 runs from the conserved cysteine through the conserved F or W. A D gene is named only where the DNA matches it firmly.

J	D	V	CDR3	DNA
TRBJ2-6	.	TRBV11-2	CASSLRVSGANVLTF	TGTGCCAGCAGCTTAAGAGTATCCGGGGCCAACGTCCTGACTTTC
TRBJ2-7	.	TRBV27	CASSSPGQWDEQYF	TGTGCCAGCAGTTCACCGGGACAATGGGACGAGCAGTACTTC
TRBJ2-6	.	TRBV6-5	CASSYYSSGANVLTF	TGTGCCAGCAGTTACTACAGCTCTGGGGCCAACGTCCTGACTTTC
TRBJ2-7	.	TRBV6-1	CASSDTGSHLYEQYF	TGTGCCAGCAGTGATACAGGCAGCCACCTCTACGAGCAGTACTTC
TRBJ1-3	.	TRBV14	CASSQLPGSSGNTIYF	TGTGCCAGCAGCCAACTCCCAGGTAGCTCTGGAAACACCATATATTTT
TRBJ1-5	.	TRBV5-1	CASSYGGGHQPQHF	TGCGCCAGCAGCTACGGGGGGGGCCATCAGCCCCAGCATTTT
TRBJ1-1	.	TRBV5-1	CASARGLGNTEAFF	TGCGCCAGCGCCCGGGGACTGGGGAACACTGAAGCTTTCTTT
TRBJ1-6	.	TRBV25-1	CASSEYVGLNSPLHF	TGTGCCAGCAGTGAATACGTGGGGCTTAATTCACCCCTCCACTTT
TRBJ2-1	TRBD1	TRBV18	CASSLTTGTGGSSYNEQFF	TGTGCCAGCTCACTAACTACCGGGACAGGGGGCAGCTCCTACAATGAGCAGTTCTTC
TRBJ2-2	.	TRBV14	CASSPSPGELFF	TGTGCCAGCAGCCCAAGCCCCGGGGAGCTGTTTTTT
TRBJ2-5	.	TRBV7-8	CASSTISNQETQYF	TGTGCCAGCAGCACCATAAGCAATCAAGAGACCCAGTACTTC
TRBJ1-5	TRBD1	TRBV19	CASSPYRGSGDQPQHF	TGTGCCAGTAGTCCATACAGGGGCTCGGGTGATCAGCCCCAGCATTTT
TRBJ1-2	.	TRBV30	CAWSSVYGYTF	TGTGCCTGGAGTTCCGTCTATGGCTACACCTTC
TRBJ1-4	.	TRBV19	CASFGRGNEKLFF	TGTGCCAGTTTCGGACGGGGGAATGAAAAACTGTTTTTT
TRBJ2-3	.	TRBV13	CASSLGLRAYTDTQYF	TGTGCCAGCAGCTTAGGCCTGCGGGCTTACACAGATACGCAGTATTTT
TRBJ2-3	TRBD1	TRBV6-5	CASRETGSSTDTQYF	TGTGCCAGCAGGGAGACAGGGTCTAGCACAGATACGCAGTATTTT
TRBJ1-2	.	TRBV19	CATQEHYGYTF	TGTGCCACGCAGGAACACTATGGCTACACCTTC
TRBJ2-7	TRBD2	TRBV4-2	CASSQAEVAGGAYEQYF	TGTGCCAGCAGCCAAGCGGAGGTAGCGGGAGGGGCCTACGAGCAGTACTTC
TRBJ2-4	.	TRBV11-1	CASSPQTLGREGLQYF	TGTGCCAGCAGCCCTCAAACACTAGGACGAGAGGGCCTTCAGTACTTC
TRBJ2-7	TRBD1	TRBV27	CASSVRTGGDVSYEQYF	TGTGCCAGCAGTGTGAGGACAGGGGGAGATGTATCCTACGAGCAGTACTTC
TRBJ1-5	TRBD1	TRBV18	CASSPSGTGARPQHF	TGTGCCAGCTCACCCTCCGGGACAGGCGCTAGGCCCCAGCATTTT
TRBJ1-4	TRBD1	TRBV30	CAWSAPGQGNEKLFF	TGTGCCTGGAGTGCTCCGGGACAGGGGAATGAAAAACTGTTTTTT
TRBJ2-1	.	TRBV19	CASSMGSVNEQFF	TGTGCCAGTAGTATGGGCTCCGTGAATGAGCAGTTCTTC
TRBJ1-2	.	TRBV13	CASSLAGFLYGYTF	TGTGCCAGCAGCTTAGCAGGTTTCCTATATGGCTACACCTTC
TRBJ2-7	TRBD2	TRBV18	CASSLTSGSFDEQYF	TGTGCCAGCTCACTAACTAGCGGGAGTTTCGACGAGCAGTACTTC
TRBJ2-7	TRBD1	TRBV28	CASSSQWTGRYLYEQYF	TGTGCCAGCAGTTCGCAATGGACAGGGCGTTACCTCTACGAGCAGTACTTC
TRBJ2-4	.	TRBV29-1	CSVGSLPENIQYF	TGCAGCGTTGGATCCCTCCCGGAGAACATTCAGTACTTC
TRBJ2-5	TRBD1	TRBV2	CASNEETGSGSLETQYF	TGTGCCAGCAATGAGGAGACAGGGTCCGGTTCTTTGGAGACCCAGTACTTC
TRBJ1-2	.	TRBV24-1	CATSDFTVNYGYTF	TGTGCCACCAGTGATTTTACAGTTAACTATGGCTACACCTTC